Listed below are T cell receptor beta chains from one sample, sequenced in a study of T cells in localized non-small cell lung cancer. Profiled with immunoSEQ multiplex PCR; TCRdb holds only in-frame clones, not every one. The sample lists approximately 83,000 clones; around 90% were seen once. The sample here was peripheral blood, taken before any cancer treatment. The receptors were sampled from a woman between 35 and 75 years old with stage I squamous cell lung carcinoma. CDR3s include the opening cysteine and the closing phenylalanine or tryptophan. D genes are given only for firm matches.

V	D	J	CDR3	DNA
TRBV19	-	TRBJ1-1	CASSWGQNTEAFF	TGTGCCAGTAGTTGGGGACAGAACACTGAAGCTTTCTTT
TRBV6-5	-	TRBJ1-1	CASSDYTQNTEAFF	TGTGCCAGCAGTGACTACACTCAGAACACTGAAGCTTTCTTT
TRBV7-3	TRBD1	TRBJ1-6	CASSLRGQGNSPLHF	TGTGCCAGCAGCTTAAGGGGACAGGGTAATTCACCCCTCCACTTT
TRBV5-1	-	TRBJ2-7	CASSGSRDSYEQYF	TGCGCCAGCAGCGGGTCCAGGGACTCCTACGAGCAGTACTTC
TRBV7-9	-	TRBJ1-1	CASSEGVNTEAFF	TGTGCCAGCAGCGAAGGGGTGAACACTGAAGCTTTCTTT
TRBV21-1	-	TRBJ2-7	CASSKRDRAYEQYF	TGTGCCAGCAGCAAAAGGGACAGGGCCTACGAGCAGTACTTC
TRBV13	TRBD2	TRBJ2-1	CASSSRGDSYNEQFF	TGTGCCAGCAGCTCCCGGGGGGACTCCTACAATGAGCAGTTCTTC
TRBV29-1	-	TRBJ1-2	CSVDHTVYGYTF	TGCAGCGTTGACCATACAGTCTATGGCTACACCTTC
TRBV30	TRBD2	TRBJ2-7	CAWSVGGGGYEQYF	TGTGCCTGGAGTGTAGGCGGGGGGGGCTACGAGCAGTACTTC
TRBV7-9	-	TRBJ2-1	CASSLAGVYNEQFF	TGTGCCAGCAGCTTAGCGGGGGTTTACAATGAGCAGTTCTTC
TRBV7-7	-	TRBJ1-6	CASSLELGNSPLHF	TGTGCCAGCAGCTTAGAACTCGGGAATTCACCCCTCCACTTT
TRBV7-9	-	TRBJ1-1	CASSRQDEAFF	TGTGCCAGCAGTCGACAGGATGAAGCTTTCTTT
TRBV30	-	TRBJ2-7	CAWSAVSYEQYF	TGTGCCTGGAGTGCGGTGAGCTACGAGCAGTACTTC
TRBV30	-	TRBJ1-1	CAWSVNTEAFF	TGTGCCTGGAGTGTAAACACTGAAGCTTTCTTT
TRBV2	-	TRBJ1-1	CASSEQGTNTEAFF	TGTGCCAGCAGTGAACAGGGGACGAACACTGAAGCTTTCTTT
TRBV9	-	TRBJ1-6	CASDPGHRDSPLHF	TGTGCCAGCGACCCGGGACACCGCGATTCACCCCTCCACTTT
TRBV29-1	TRBD2	TRBJ2-3	CSVEDPAGGSIYTDTQYF	TGCAGCGTTGAAGATCCAGCGGGGGGATCAATTTACACAGATACGCAGTATTTT
TRBV6-1	TRBD1	TRBJ2-1	CASRRTGGGYNEQFF	TGTGCCAGCCGTCGGACAGGGGGCGGGTACAATGAGCAGTTCTTC